This T cell receptor (beta chain) was sequenced in a study of blood T cell repertoires in COVID-19. The wider study: COVID-19 samples from acute and convalescent phases originated in the United States, Italy and Spain. Sample material is recorded as cDNA or gDNA derived from T cells, B-cell-depleted T cells, or PBMCs.

Original data processing: From reference gene primer amplification, estimates of nucleated cell counts were derived. Some clones are missing from TCRdb's copy, which holds only in-frame ones; the method was immunoSEQ multiplex PCR. V, J and clone size derive from that table, while D and trimming were established from the DNA sequence. The data contain 59,000 or so clones, roughly 90% of them singletons. Germline V gene lookup returns CDR1 SGDLS and CDR2 YYNGEE. This CDR3 is 15 amino acids long. V was clipped by 4 bases and J by 4 bases; unmatched bases: 3. The TCR comes from a human donor in a cohort sampled during active COVID-19. The V and J genes are TRBV9 and TRBJ2-7; TRBD2 matches 15 bases. Source material: peripheral blood. The DNA of the CDR3 is TGTGCCAGCAGCCTAGGGACTAGCGGGAGGTACGAGCAGTACTTC. This gives the protein CASSLGTSGRYEQYF.